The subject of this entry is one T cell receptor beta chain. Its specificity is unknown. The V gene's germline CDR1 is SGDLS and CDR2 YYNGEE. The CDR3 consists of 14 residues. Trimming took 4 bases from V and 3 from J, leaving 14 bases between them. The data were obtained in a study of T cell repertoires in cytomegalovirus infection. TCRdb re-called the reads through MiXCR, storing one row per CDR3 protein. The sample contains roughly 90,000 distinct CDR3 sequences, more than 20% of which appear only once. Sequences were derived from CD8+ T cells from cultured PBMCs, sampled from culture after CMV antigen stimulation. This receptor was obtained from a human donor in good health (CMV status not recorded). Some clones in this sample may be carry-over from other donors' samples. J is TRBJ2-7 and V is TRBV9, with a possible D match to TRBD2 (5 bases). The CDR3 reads CASSPLGVLYEQYF. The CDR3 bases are TGTGCCAGCAGCCCCCTCGGGGTCCTCTACGAGCAGTACTTC.